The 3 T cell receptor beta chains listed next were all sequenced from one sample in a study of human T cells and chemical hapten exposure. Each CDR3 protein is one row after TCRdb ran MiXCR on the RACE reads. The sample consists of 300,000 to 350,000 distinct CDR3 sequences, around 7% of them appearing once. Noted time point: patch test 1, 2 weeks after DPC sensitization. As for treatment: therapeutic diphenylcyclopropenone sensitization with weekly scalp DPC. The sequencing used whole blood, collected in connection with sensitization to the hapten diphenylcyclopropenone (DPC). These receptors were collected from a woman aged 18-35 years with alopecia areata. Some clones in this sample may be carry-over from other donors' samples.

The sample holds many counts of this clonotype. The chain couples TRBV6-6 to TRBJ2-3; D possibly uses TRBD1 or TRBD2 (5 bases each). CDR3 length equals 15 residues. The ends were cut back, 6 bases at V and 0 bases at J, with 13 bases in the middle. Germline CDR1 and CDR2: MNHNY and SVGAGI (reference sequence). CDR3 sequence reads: CASRNRDGSTDTQYF. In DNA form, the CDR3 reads TGTGCCAGCAGAAACCGGGACGGTAGCACAGATACGCAGTATTTT.

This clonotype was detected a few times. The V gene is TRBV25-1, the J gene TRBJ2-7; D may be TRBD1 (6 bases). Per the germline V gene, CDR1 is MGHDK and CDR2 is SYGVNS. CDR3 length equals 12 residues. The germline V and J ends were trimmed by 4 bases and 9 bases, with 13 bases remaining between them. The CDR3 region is CASSGNRVAQYF. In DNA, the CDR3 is TGTGCCAGCAGTGGAAACAGGGTGGCGCAGTACTTC.

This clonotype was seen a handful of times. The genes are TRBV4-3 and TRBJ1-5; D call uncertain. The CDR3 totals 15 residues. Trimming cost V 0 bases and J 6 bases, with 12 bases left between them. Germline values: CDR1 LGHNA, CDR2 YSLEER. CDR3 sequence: CASSQDLSQSQPQHF. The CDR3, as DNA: TGCGCCAGCAGCCAAGATCTAAGCCAGAGTCAGCCCCAGCATTTT.